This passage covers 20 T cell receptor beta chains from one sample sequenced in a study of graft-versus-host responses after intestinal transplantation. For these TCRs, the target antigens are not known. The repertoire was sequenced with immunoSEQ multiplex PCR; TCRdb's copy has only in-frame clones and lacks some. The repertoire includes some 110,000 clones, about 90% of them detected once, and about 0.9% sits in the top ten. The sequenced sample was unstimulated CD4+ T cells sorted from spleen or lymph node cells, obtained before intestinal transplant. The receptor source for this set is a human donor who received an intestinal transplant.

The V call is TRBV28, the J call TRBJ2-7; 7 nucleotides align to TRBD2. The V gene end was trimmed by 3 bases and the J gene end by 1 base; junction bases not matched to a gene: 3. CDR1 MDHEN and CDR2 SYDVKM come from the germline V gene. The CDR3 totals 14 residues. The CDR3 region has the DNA TGTGCCAGCAGTTTGGGGGGGGAATCCTACGAGCAGTACTTC. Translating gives CASSLGGESYEQYF.

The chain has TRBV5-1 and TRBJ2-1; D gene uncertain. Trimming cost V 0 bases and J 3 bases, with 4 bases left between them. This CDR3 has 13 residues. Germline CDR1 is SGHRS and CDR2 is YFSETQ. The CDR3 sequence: CASSLGSYNEQFF. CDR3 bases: TGCGCCAGCAGCTTGGGCAGCTACAATGAGCAGTTCTTC.

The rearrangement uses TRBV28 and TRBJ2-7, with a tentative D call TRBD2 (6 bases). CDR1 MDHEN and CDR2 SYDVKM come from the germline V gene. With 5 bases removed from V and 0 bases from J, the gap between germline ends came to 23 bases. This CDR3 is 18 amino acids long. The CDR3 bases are TGTGCCAGCAGTCCCTTCCGGGGAGGAGGGATGAGCTCCTACGAGCAGTACTTC. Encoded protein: CASSPFRGGGMSSYEQYF.

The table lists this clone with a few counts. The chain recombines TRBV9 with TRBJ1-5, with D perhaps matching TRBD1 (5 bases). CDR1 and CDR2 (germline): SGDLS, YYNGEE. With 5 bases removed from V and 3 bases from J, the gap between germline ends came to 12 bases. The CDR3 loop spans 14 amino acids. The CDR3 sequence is CASSAGTVNQPQHF. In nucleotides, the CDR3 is TGTGCCAGCAGTGCCGGGACGGTCAATCAGCCCCAGCATTTT.

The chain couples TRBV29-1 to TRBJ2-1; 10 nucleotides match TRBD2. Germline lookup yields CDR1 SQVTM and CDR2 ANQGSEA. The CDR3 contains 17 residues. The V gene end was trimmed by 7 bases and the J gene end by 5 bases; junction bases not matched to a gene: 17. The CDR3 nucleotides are TGCAGCGCCCTGGGACGGGGGTGGACTAGCGGCCACAATGAGCAGTTCTTC. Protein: CSALGRGWTSGHNEQFF.

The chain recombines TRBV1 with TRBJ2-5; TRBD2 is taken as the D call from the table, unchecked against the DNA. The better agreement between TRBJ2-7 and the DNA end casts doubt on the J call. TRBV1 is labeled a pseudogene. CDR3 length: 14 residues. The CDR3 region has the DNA TGCACCATCACGCTGACTAGCGTACACTACGAGCAGTACTTC. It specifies CTITLTSVHYEQYF.

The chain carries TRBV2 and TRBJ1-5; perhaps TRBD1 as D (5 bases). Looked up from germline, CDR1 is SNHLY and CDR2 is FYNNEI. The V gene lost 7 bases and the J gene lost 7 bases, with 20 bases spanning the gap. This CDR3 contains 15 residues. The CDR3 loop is CASTRDGQGGQPQHF. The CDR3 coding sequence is TGTGCCAGCACCCGGGATGGTCAGGGTGGACAGCCCCAGCATTTT.

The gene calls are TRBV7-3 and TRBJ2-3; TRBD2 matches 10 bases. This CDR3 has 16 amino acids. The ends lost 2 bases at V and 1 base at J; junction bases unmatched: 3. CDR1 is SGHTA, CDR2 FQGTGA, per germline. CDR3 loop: CASSLWGTSGTDTQYF. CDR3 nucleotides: TGTGCCAGCAGCTTATGGGGGACTAGCGGCACAGATACGCAGTATTTT.

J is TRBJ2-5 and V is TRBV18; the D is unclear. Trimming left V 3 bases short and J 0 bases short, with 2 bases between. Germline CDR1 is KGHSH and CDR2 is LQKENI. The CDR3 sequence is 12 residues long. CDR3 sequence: CASSPYQETQYF. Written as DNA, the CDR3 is TGTGCCAGCTCACCGTACCAAGAGACCCAGTACTTC.

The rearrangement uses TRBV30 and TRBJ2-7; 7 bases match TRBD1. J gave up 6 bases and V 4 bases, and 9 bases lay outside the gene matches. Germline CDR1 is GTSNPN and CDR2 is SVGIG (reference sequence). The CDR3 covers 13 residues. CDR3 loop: CAWTGYRGLEQYF. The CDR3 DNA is TGTGCCTGGACCGGGTACAGGGGCCTCGAGCAGTACTTC.

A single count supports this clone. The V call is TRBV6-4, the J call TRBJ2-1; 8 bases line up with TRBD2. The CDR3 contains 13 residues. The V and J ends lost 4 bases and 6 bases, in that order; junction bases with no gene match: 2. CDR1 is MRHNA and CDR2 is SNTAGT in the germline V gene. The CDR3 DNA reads TGTGCCAGCAGTGCGGGGGGGGGCAATGAGCAGTTCTTC. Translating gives CASSAGGGNEQFF.

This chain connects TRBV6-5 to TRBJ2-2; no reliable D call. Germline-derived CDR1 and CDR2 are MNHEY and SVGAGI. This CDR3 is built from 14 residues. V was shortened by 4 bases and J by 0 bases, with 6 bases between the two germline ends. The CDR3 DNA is TGTGCCAGCAGTTGGTCTCCGAACACCGGGGAGCTGTTTTTT. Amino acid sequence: CASSWSPNTGELFF.

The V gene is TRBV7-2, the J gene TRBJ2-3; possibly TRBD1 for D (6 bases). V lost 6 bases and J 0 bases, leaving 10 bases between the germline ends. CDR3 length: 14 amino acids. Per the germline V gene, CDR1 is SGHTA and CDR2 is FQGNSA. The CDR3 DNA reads TGTGCCAGCAGTCTACAGGGTAGCACAGATACGCAGTATTTT. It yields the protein CASSLQGSTDTQYF.

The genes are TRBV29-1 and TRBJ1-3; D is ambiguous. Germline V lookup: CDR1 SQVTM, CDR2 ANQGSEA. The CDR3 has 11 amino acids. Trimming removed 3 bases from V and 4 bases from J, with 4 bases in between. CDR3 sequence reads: CSVERGNTIYF. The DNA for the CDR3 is TGCAGCGTTGAGAGGGGAAACACCATATATTTT.

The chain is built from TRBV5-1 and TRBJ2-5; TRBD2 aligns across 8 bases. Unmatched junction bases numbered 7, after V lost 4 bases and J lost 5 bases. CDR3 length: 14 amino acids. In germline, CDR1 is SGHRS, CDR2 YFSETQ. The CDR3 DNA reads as TGCGCCAGCAGCCCGGGACTAGGTTTGGAGACCCAGTACTTC. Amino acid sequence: CASSPGLGLETQYF.

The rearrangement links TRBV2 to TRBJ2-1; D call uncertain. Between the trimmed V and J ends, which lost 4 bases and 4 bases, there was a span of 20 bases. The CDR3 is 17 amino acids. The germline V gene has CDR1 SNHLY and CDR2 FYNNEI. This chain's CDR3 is CASSAPWGKKGYNEQFF. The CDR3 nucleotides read TGTGCCAGCAGTGCACCGTGGGGAAAGAAGGGATACAATGAGCAGTTCTTC.

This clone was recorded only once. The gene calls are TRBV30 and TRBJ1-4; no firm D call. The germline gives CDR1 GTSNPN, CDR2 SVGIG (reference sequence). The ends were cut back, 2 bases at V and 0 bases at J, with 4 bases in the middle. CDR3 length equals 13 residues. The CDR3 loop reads CAWSQTTNEKLFF. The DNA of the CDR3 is TGTGCCTGGAGTCAGACAACTAATGAAAAACTGTTTTTT.

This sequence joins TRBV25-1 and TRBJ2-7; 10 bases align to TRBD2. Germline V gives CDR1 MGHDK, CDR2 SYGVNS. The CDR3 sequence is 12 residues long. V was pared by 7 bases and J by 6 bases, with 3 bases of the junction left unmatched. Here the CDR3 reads CASNQRGGEQYF. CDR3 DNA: TGTGCCAGCAATCAGCGGGGGGGCGAGCAGTACTTC.

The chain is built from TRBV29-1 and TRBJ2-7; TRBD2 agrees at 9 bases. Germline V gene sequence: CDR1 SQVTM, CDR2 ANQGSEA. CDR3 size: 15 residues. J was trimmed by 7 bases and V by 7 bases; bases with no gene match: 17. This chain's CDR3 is CSAIPGGAGGLEQYF. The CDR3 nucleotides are TGCAGCGCCATACCCGGTGGAGCGGGAGGTTTAGAGCAGTACTTC.

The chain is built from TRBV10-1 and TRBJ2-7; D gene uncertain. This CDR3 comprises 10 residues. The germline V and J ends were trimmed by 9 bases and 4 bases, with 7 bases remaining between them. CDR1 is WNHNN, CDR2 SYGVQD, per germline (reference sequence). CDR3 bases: TGCGCCAGGAGAATTTACGAGCAGTACTTC. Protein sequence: CARRIYEQYF.